This T cell receptor beta chain stems from a study of Graves' ophthalmopathy and Graves' hyperthyroidism. Ophthalmopathy-affected donors exhibited moderate-to-severe activity, CAS ≥3, NOSPECS ≥4, and duration under 3 months. This clonotype was counted many times. The authors amplified TCR beta CDR3 regions, and they did so from RNA transcripts for repertoire sequencing. The workflow started with a first-round RT-PCR run with HTBI primers and then moved on to a second-round multiplex PCR. One entry per CDR3 protein results from TCRdb running MiXCR on the multiplex PCR reads. The data show 740,000 or so distinct CDR3 sequences, 35% to 50% seen once. The V and J ends lost 1 base and 5 bases respectively, with 9 bases between them. The CDR3 has 14 amino acids. The germline V gene has CDR1 DFQATT and CDR2 SNEGSKA (reference sequence).

The chain couples TRBV20-1 to TRBJ1-6; D is undetermined. Input material: peripheral blood. This clonotype was sampled from an adult man with Graves' ophthalmopathy. The CDR3 DNA follows: TGCAGTGCTAGAGCAGGAACTAATAATTCACCCCTCCACTTT. It translates to CSARAGTNNSPLHF.